The clone carrying this T cell receptor (beta chain) has more than one count but fewer than ten. The source of the sample is a study of T cell changes during pregnancy in multiple sclerosis. Data came from immunoSEQ multiplex PCR; TCRdb stores just in-frame clones and leaves some out. The table lists tens of thousands of clones, 85% to 95% of them singletons. Deletions cut 7 bases from V and 4 bases from J, with 7 bases between. CDR1 is SGHTA and CDR2 is FQGNSA in the germline V gene. There are 11 residues in the CDR3. Specimen: CD4+ T cells from peripheral blood mononuclear cells, collected in the third trimester of pregnancy. V is TRBV7-2 and J is TRBJ2-5; D is uncertain. This receptor was obtained from a female donor with multiple sclerosis, enrolled in a pregnancy study. The CDR3 reads CASTRGETQYF. The CDR3 nucleotides read TGTGCCAGCACCCGAGGAGAGACCCAGTACTTC.